This T cell receptor beta chain was recorded in a study of regulatory T cells in long-lasting Graves disease. As for the study in general: Newly diagnosed Graves' patients had taken antithyroid drugs under 3 months. Study-level points and caveats: Favoring TRBV28, TRBJ1-2 and TRBJ2-5 was a feature seen in persistent disease.

This clonotype was observed many times. Its antigen is unidentified. The V end lost 6 bases, the J end lost 4 bases, and 15 bases lay between the germline ends. Germline CDR1 is LGHDT and CDR2 is YNNKEL (reference sequence). The CDR3 loop spans 15 amino acids. iRepertoire HTBI primers and Arm-PCR of CDR3 regions built TCR beta libraries. In TCRdb, the multiplex PCR reads were re-called with MiXCR into one record per CDR3 protein. Altogether about 360,000 distinct CDR3 sequences are present, around 15% being singletons, with the ten largest covering 20%. Time point noted: newly diagnosed GD, antithyroid drugs for less than 3 months. RNA from PBMCs was the source of the TCR library. Graves' disease diagnoses followed American Thyroid Association guidelines. This sample was also put to use in a study of T cells in Graves' hyperthyroidism and ophthalmopathy. That work adds: For ophthalmopathy, model prediction preceded onset by a median roughly 5.9 months.

V and J are TRBV3-1 and TRBJ2-2; D might be TRBD2 (5 bases). Sample: peripheral blood mononuclear cells (PBMCs), taken at new diagnosis, from a patient treated with antithyroid drugs. This clonotype originated in a woman younger than 35 with Graves disease. CDR3 nucleotides: TGTGCCAGCAGGCCCACGCTTGCGGGCACCGGGGAGCTGTTTTTT. Translated: CASRPTLAGTGELFF.